A single sample gave rise to the 20 T cell receptor beta chains below, sequenced in a study of T cell responses to AZD1222 COVID-19 vaccine. Measured with immunoSEQ multiplex PCR; TCRdb has only the in-frame clones, and not every one. This sample carries over 130,000 clones, 80% to 95% of them seen once, and the ten largest clones take 3% to 4.5%. The sample here was peripheral blood, taken 28 days after the second AZD1222 dose. The origin of the receptors is an adult who received the AZD1222 COVID-19 vaccine.

V gene TRBV5-1 combines with J gene TRBJ2-5; D is unclear. The CDR3 runs to 14 residues. From germline, CDR1 is SGHRS and CDR2 YFSETQ. With 8 bases removed from V and 0 bases from J, the gap between germline ends came to 14 bases. The CDR3: CARFTTRYQETQYF. CDR3 sequence (DNA): TGCGCCAGATTCACCACTCGGTACCAAGAGACCCAGTACTTC.

Turning to this clone: Other DNA sequences in the same sample also yield this CDR3. The DNA of the CDR3 is TGTGCCAGCAGTCGAGGGGACACTGAAGCTTTCTTT. Its translation: CASSRGDTEAFF. This chain joins TRBV6-5 and TRBJ1-1; D is perhaps TRBD1 (5 bases). In germline, CDR1 is MNHEY, CDR2 SVGAGI. The CDR3 extends over 12 amino acids. Trimming pared 5 bases from V and 3 bases from J, leaving 7 bases between.

J is TRBJ1-6 and V is TRBV6-5; D ambiguous. The CDR3 sequence is 12 residues long. The V gene's germline CDR1 is MNHEY and CDR2 SVGAGI. V was clipped by 3 bases and J by 7 bases, with 4 bases between them. The CDR3 here is CASSYFNSPLHF. CDR3 bases: TGTGCCAGCAGTTATTTCAATTCACCCCTCCACTTT.

This chain connects TRBV7-9 to TRBJ2-1, with 12 bases lining up with TRBD2. Germline V gene lookup returns CDR1 SEHNR and CDR2 FQNEAQ (reference sequence). CDR3 size: 15 residues. J gave up 7 bases and V 5 bases, and 6 bases lay outside the gene matches. The CDR3 loop is CASSPRLAGGNEQFF. The CDR3 coding sequence is TGTGCCAGCAGCCCGAGGCTAGCGGGAGGGAATGAGCAGTTCTTC.

V usage is TRBV7-3 and J usage is TRBJ2-1; D is unresolved. Trimming took off 5 bases at V and 0 bases at J, with 8 bases between the two ends. The CDR3 length is 14 residues. Per the germline V gene, CDR1 is SGHTA and CDR2 is FQGTGA. The DNA of the CDR3 is TGTGCCAGCAGCCCCGACCCCTCCTACAATGAGCAGTTCTTC. Residues: CASSPDPSYNEQFF.

V and J are TRBV6-5 and TRBJ1-1; perhaps TRBD1 as D (6 bases). Germline V gene data show CDR1 as MNHEY and CDR2 as SVGAGI. This CDR3 has 15 amino acids. V shed 6 bases and J shed 4 bases, with 18 bases lying between them. The CDR3, as DNA: TGTGCCAGCAGCCTTACCCACAGGGCAACCACTGAAGCTTTCTTT. This encodes CASSLTHRATTEAFF.

This chain connects TRBV19 to TRBJ1-2, with a tentative D call TRBD1 (6 bases). The ends were cut back, 5 bases at V and 5 bases at J, with 15 bases in the middle. CDR3 length: 14 residues. Germline V gene sequence: CDR1 LNHDA, CDR2 SQIVND (reference sequence). The CDR3 DNA sequence: TGTGCCAGTAGTTCTCAGGGGAGTTGGTATGGCTACACCTTC. Protein sequence: CASSSQGSWYGYTF.

The chain links TRBV19 to TRBJ1-2; TRBD1 matches at 9 bases. The V gene's germline CDR1 is LNHDA and CDR2 SQIVND (reference sequence). The CDR3 has 14 amino acids. With 3 bases clipped from V and 5 bases from J, the junction kept 4 bases outside the gene matches. CDR3 residues: CASSIGQGKYGYTF. CDR3 in DNA: TGTGCCAGTAGTATCGGACAGGGGAAGTATGGCTACACCTTC.

The chain couples TRBV28 to TRBJ1-4; D may be TRBD1 (5 bases). The CDR3 spans 14 residues. The V end was cut by 4 bases, the J end by 10 bases, with 16 bases between. CDR1 and CDR2 from the germline V gene are MDHEN and SYDVKM. The CDR3 is CASSSWGQPGKLFF. The CDR3 DNA reads as TGTGCCAGCAGTTCTTGGGGCCAACCTGGAAAACTGTTTTTT.

J is TRBJ1-2 and V is TRBV19; D uncertain. The germline CDR1 and CDR2 sequences are LNHDA and SQIVND (reference sequence). V lost 4 bases to trimming and J lost 2 bases, with 14 bases between them. This CDR3 has 15 residues. The DNA of the CDR3 is TGTGCCAGTAGTAATGGGAGGCCACCGAACTATGGCTACACCTTC. It encodes CASSNGRPPNYGYTF.

The J gene is TRBJ1-4, the V gene TRBV5-4, with 8 bases lining up with TRBD1. V shed 6 bases, J shed 4 bases, and the junction held 5 bases outside the gene matches. The germline V gene has CDR1 SGHNT and CDR2 YYREEE (reference sequence). The CDR3 covers 14 residues. For the CDR3, the DNA is TGTGCCAGCACACCAGGGGGCCGTAATGAAAAACTGTTTTTT. This gives the protein CASTPGGRNEKLFF.

The chain uses TRBV6-2 or TRBV6-3 and TRBJ1-1; D gene uncertain. V lost 0 bases, J lost 3 bases, and 5 bases lay in between. The germline V gene encodes CDR1 MNHEY and CDR2 SVGEGT. This CDR3 comprises 13 residues. CDR3 amino acids: CASSYSSHTEAFF. CDR3 nucleotide sequence: TGTGCCAGCAGTTACTCCAGTCACACTGAAGCTTTCTTT.

This sequence joins TRBV28 and TRBJ2-1; a weak D match, TRBD1 (7 bases). V was clipped by 8 bases and J by 2 bases, with 10 bases between them. This CDR3 spans 13 amino acids. Germline lookup yields CDR1 MDHEN and CDR2 SYDVKM. As DNA, the CDR3 is TGTGCCAGCGGAGGGGGCCCCTACAATGAGCAGTTCTTC. This translates into CASGGGPYNEQFF.

The chain couples TRBV6-5 to TRBJ1-1; D call uncertain. V was cut by 6 bases and J by 11 bases, with 19 bases left in between. The germline V gene encodes CDR1 MNHEY and CDR2 SVGAGI. The CDR3 length is 13 residues. The CDR3 DNA sequence: TGTGCCAGCAGCCCGACAACGCCGGTCGGGGCTTTCTTT. Amino acids: CASSPTTPVGAFF.

The chain carries TRBV28 and TRBJ2-2; no definite D call. Between the trimmed V and J ends, which lost 6 bases and 0 bases, there was a span of 14 bases. The CDR3 runs 16 residues. CDR1 is MDHEN, CDR2 SYDVKM, per germline. This CDR3 is CASSLPGNANTGELFF. CDR3 sequence (DNA): TGTGCCAGCAGCCTTCCAGGAAACGCGAACACCGGGGAGCTGTTTTTT.

This clone was detected once. CDR3 DNA sequence: TGTGCCACCAGCAGACTAGACAGGGGAGGGGATCAGCCCCAGCATTTT. This sequence encodes CATSRLDRGGDQPQHF. This chain uses TRBV15 with TRBJ1-5, with 8 nucleotides matching TRBD1. The V segment lost 2 bases and the J segment 5 bases; nucleotides outside the gene matches: 8. The germline V gene has CDR1 LNHNV and CDR2 YYDKDF (reference sequence). The CDR3 consists of 16 residues.

The DNA for the CDR3 is TGTGCCAGCAGTGAAGTTAGATACATAGCACTACACTCTGGGGCCAACGTCCTGACTTTC. It is translated as CASSEVRYIALHSGANVLTF. The rearrangement uses TRBV2 and TRBJ2-6; D is ambiguous. Trimming took 1 base from V and 0 from J, leaving 19 bases between them. Per the germline V gene, CDR1 is SNHLY and CDR2 is FYNNEI. This CDR3 comprises 20 residues. Looking up the rest from reference TRBV2 and TRBJ2-6 gives the full variable domain: EPEVTQTPSHQVTQMGQEVILRCVPISNHLYFYWYRQILGQKVEFLVSFYNNEISEKSEIFDDQFSVERPDGSNFTLKIRSTKLEDSAMYFCASSEVRYIALHSGANVLTFGAGSRLTVL.

This clone was counted once. The chain is built from TRBV12-3 or TRBV12-4 and TRBJ2-1; D is ambiguous. Trimming removed 5 bases from V and 3 bases from J, with 5 bases in between. The CDR3 extends over 12 amino acids. CDR3 sequence: CASSPDYNEQFF. Written as DNA, the CDR3 is TGTGCCAGCAGTCCCGACTACAATGAGCAGTTCTTC.

This clone occurred once. The rearrangement links TRBV2 to TRBJ1-1, with TRBD1 matching 10 bases. The CDR3 length is 12 residues. Germline CDR1 is SNHLY and CDR2 is FYNNEI. V was clipped by 6 bases and J by 6 bases; unmatched bases: 1. The CDR3 spells CASSGQGAEAFF. In DNA, the CDR3 is TGTGCCAGCAGCGGACAGGGGGCTGAAGCTTTCTTT.

This rearrangement joins TRBV5-5 to TRBJ2-7, with D tentatively TRBD1 (5 bases). V lost 1 base, J lost 2 bases, and 7 bases lay in between. CDR1 is SGHKS, CDR2 YYEKEE, per germline (reference sequence). There are 13 residues in the CDR3. The CDR3 spells CASSLTGTYEQYF. CDR3 DNA sequence: TGTGCCAGCAGCTTGACAGGAACCTACGAGCAGTACTTC.